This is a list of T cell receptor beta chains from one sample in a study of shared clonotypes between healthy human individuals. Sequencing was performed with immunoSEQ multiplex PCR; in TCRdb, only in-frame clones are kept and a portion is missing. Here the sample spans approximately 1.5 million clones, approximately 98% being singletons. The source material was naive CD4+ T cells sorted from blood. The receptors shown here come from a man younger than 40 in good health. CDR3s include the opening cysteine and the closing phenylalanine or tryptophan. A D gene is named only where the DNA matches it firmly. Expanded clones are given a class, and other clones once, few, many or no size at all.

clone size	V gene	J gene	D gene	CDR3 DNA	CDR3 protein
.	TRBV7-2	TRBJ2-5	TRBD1	TGTGCCGGATGGGGACAGGGTAGCAAGACCCAGTACTTC	CAGWGQGSKTQYF
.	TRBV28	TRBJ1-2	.	TGTGCCAGCAGTTTAAGAGGGGCGGCCAACTATGGCTACACCTTC	CASSLRGAANYGYTF
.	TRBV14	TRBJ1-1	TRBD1	TGTGCCAGCAGCCATCGTAGACAGGGCATATTCGCTGAAGCTTTCTTT	CASSHRRQGIFAEAFF
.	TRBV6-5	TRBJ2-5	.	TGTGCCAGCAGTTACGTGACAGGGTCCGGGAGGACCCAGTACTTC	CASSYVTGSGRTQYF
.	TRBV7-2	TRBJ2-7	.	TGTGCCAGCAGCTTAGTGGTGTCGATGCCCTACGAGCAGTACTTC	CASSLVVSMPYEQYF
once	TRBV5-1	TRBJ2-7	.	TGCGCCAGCAGCAACCGTCCGGGACATTTAGACTCGGGGCAGTACTTC	CASSNRPGHLDSGQYF
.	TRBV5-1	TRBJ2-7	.	TGCGCCAGCAGCTTGGGTCACCTCTCCTACGAGCAGTACTTC	CASSLGHLSYEQYF
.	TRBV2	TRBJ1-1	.	TGTGCCAGCAGTCTGACAGAAATGAACACTGAAGCTTTCTTT	CASSLTEMNTEAFF
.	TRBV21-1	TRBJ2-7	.	TGTGCCAGCAGCAAAGCGCTGAGCGGGAACTCCTACGAGCAGTACTTC	CASSKALSGNSYEQYF
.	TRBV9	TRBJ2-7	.	TGTGCCAGCAGCCCCCGAGGTACGACTTACTCCTACGAGCAGTACTTC	CASSPRGTTYSYEQYF
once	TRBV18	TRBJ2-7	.	TGTGCCAGCTCACCGGGGCAGGGGTCCTACGAGCAGTACTTC	CASSPGQGSYEQYF
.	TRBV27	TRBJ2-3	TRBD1	TGTGCCAGCAGTTTAATCGGACAGGGGTTTTCAGATACGCAGTATTTT	CASSLIGQGFSDTQYF
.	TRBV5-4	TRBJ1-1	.	TGTGCCAGCAGCCCCCTAGGGGGGACTGAAGCTTTCTTT	CASSPLGGTEAFF
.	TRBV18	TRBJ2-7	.	TGTGCCAGCTCGGTCAACCCCTTGGAGCAGTACTTC	CASSVNPLEQYF
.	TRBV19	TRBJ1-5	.	TGTGCCAGTAGTATAATGGGTGATAGCAATCAGCCCCAGCATTTT	CASSIMGDSNQPQHF
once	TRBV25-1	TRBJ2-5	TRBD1	TGTGCCAGCAGTGAGGTCAGGGGGAGACAGGAGACCCAGTACTTC	CASSEVRGRQETQYF
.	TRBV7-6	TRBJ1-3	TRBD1	TGTGCCAGCAGCTTAGTGTCAGGTGGGACAGTCTCTGGAAACACCATATATTTT	CASSLVSGGTVSGNTIYF
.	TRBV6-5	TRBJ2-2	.	TGTGCCAGCAGGGGACCGGGACAGAACACCGGGGAGCTGTTTTTT	CASRGPGQNTGELFF